Sequencing of this T cell receptor beta chain was carried out in a study of OX40 agonist ivuxolimab in advanced cancers. Study-wide background: Males comprised over 80% of the group, whose mean age was approximately 60 years (range roughly 20 to 90). Study results and limitations: Doses of 0.1 to 3.0 mg/kg were accompanied by clonal expansion of CD4+ and CD8+ blood T cells by week 6. Mean expanded clone counts were higher in CD8+ than CD4+ T cells. Clonal expansion in partial responders at 0.1-3.0 mg/kg ranked among the lowest.

This clone has a single count. Its specificity is unknown. Between the trimmed V and J ends, which lost 4 bases and 6 bases, there was a span of 12 bases. The CDR3 runs to 13 residues. Germline V gene sequence: CDR1 SNHLY, CDR2 FYNNEI. Repertoires were generated with immunoSEQ multiplex PCR, while TCRdb's copy carries only in-frame clones and drops some. The sample shows some 95,000 clones, around 85% of them seen only once. The source of this sequence is an adult with an advanced solid tumor such as melanoma, head and neck, liver or kidney cancer. V usage is TRBV2 and J usage is TRBJ1-2, with D possibly TRBD1 on 6 matching bases. The sample in question was CD4+ or CD8+ T cells sorted from blood, obtained in a trial of the OX40 agonist ivuxolimab. This chain's CDR3 is CASSAGQTNGYTF. CDR3 sequence (DNA): TGTGCCAGCAGTGCCGGACAGACTAATGGCTACACCTTC.